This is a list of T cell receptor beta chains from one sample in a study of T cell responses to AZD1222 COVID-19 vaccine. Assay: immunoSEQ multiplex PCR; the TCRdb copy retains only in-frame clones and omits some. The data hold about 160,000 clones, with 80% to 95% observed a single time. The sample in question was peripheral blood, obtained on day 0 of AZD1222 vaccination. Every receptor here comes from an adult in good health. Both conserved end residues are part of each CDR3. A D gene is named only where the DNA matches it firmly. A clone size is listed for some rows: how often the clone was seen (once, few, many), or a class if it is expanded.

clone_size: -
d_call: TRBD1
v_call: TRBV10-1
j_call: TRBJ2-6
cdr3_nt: TGCGCCAGCAGTGAGGGACAGGGTCCCTGGTCTGGGGCCAACGTCCTGACTTTC
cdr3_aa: CASSEGQGPWSGANVLTF

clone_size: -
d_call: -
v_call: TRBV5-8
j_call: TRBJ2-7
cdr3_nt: TGTGCCAGCAGCTTGGGGGGGAGCACCTACGAGCAGTACTTC
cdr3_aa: CASSLGGSTYEQYF

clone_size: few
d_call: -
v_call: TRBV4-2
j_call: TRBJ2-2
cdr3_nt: TGTGCCAGCAGCCCCTCGTACGGGGAGCTGTTTTTT
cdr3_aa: CASSPSYGELFF

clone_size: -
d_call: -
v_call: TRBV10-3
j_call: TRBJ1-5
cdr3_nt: TGTGCCATCAGTGAGTCGACGGGACAGCCCCAGCATTTT
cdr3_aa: CAISESTGQPQHF

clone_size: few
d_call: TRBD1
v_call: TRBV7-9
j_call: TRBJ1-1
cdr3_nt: TGTGCCAGCAGCCCCAGGGGACAGCCGAACACTGAAGCTTTCTTT
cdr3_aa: CASSPRGQPNTEAFF

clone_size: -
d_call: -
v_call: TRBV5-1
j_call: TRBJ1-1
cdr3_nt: TGCGCCAGCAGCCCCAGAGACCTCCCAGGAACTGAAGCTTTCTTT
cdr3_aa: CASSPRDLPGTEAFF

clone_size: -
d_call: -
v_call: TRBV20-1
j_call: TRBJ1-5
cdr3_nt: TGCAGTGCTAGTTTCACGGGGGGACATCAGCCCCAGCATTTT
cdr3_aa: CSASFTGGHQPQHF

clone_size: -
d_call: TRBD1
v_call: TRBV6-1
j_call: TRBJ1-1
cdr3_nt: TGTGCCAGCAGTGAAAACAGGGGGAACACTGAAGCTTTCTTT
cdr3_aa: CASSENRGNTEAFF

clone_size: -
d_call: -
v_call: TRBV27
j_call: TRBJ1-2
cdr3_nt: TGTGCCAGCAGTTTCCTGGCTGGCTACACCTTC
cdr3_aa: CASSFLAGYTF

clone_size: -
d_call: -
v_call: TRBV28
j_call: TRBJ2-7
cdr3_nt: TGTGCCAGCAGTTTCGAGCAGGTGGTAGAGCAGTACTTC
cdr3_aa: CASSFEQVVEQYF

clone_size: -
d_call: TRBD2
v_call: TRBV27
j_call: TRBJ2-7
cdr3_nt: TGTGCCAGCAGTTTAAGACTAGCGGGAGAGAATTACGAGCAGTACTTC
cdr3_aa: CASSLRLAGENYEQYF

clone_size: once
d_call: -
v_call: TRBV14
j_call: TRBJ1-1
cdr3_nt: TGTGCCAGCAGCCAAGATTTGCGGGGTGCTGAAGCTTTCTTT
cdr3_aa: CASSQDLRGAEAFF

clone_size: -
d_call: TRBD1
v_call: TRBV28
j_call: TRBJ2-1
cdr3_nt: TGTGCCAGCAGTGGGGGGGACAGGGAGTCCAATGAGCAGTTCTTC
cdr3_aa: CASSGGDRESNEQFF

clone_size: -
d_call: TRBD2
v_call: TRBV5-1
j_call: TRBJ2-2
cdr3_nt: TGCGCCAGCAGCTTGGGCGGTAGCGGGAGAATCTCCGGGGAGCTGTTTTTT
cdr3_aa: CASSLGGSGRISGELFF

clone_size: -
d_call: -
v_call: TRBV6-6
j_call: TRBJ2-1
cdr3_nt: TGTGCCAGCAGTTTTCCCGGGGACAATGAGCAGTTCTTC
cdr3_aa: CASSFPGDNEQFF

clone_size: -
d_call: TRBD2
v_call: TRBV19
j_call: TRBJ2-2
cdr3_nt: TGTGCCAGTAGCGGGAGGGCCCTCACCGGGGAGCTGTTTTTT
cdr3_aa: CASSGRALTGELFF

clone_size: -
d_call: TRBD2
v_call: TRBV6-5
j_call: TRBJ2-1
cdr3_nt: TGTGCCAGCAGTTATTTGGCGGGAGGGTACAATGAGCAGTTCTTC
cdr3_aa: CASSYLAGGYNEQFF

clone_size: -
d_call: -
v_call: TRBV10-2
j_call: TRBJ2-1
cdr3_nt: TGCGCCAGCAGTGGACCCTACAATGAGCAGTTCTTC
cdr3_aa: CASSGPYNEQFF

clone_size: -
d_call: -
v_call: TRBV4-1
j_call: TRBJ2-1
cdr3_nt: TGCGCCAGCAGCCAAGGGGTGAGCGGATTAGGTGAGCAGTTCTTC
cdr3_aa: CASSQGVSGLGEQFF

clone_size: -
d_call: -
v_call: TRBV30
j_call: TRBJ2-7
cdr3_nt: TGTGCCTGGAGTGTTGTCTTATACGAGCAGTACTTC
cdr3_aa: CAWSVVLYEQYF

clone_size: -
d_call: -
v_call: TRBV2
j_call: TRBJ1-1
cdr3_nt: TGTGCCAGCAGTGTGGGATACCACACTGAAGCTTTCTTT
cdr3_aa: CASSVGYHTEAFF

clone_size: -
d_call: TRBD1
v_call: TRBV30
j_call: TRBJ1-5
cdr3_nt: TGTGCCTGGGGACAGGCCGGGCAGCCCCAGCATTTT
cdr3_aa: CAWGQAGQPQHF

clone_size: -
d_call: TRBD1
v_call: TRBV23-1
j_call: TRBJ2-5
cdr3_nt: TGCGCCAGCAGTCAATTCGGCGCAGGGGGTTTTGATGAGACCCAGTACTTC
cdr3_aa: CASSQFGAGGFDETQYF

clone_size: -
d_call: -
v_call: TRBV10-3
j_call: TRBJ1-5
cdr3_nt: TGTGCCATCAGTGAAGGGGGGAGCAATCAGCCCCAGCATTTT
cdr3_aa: CAISEGGSNQPQHF

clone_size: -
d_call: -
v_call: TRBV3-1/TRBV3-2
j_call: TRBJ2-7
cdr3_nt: TGTGCCAGCAGCCATGGACCCTTGGGAGTCCAGTACTTC
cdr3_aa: CASSHGPLGVQYF

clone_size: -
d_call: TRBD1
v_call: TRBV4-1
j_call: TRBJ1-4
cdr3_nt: TGCGCCACGGGACAGGAAGCGTCAACTAATGAAAAACTGTTTTTT
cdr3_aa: CATGQEASTNEKLFF

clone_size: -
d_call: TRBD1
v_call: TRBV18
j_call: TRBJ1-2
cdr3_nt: TGTGCCAGCTCACCGGACAGGAACTATGGCTACACCTTC
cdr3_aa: CASSPDRNYGYTF

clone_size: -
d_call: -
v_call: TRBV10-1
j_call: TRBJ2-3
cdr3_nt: TGCGCCAGCAGTGAATGGCCAGACCTTCAAGATACGCAGTATTTT
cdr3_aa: CASSEWPDLQDTQYF

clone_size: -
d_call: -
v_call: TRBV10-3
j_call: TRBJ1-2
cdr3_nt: TGTGCCATCAATCCGGGCAGAAACTATGGCTACACCTTC
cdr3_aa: CAINPGRNYGYTF

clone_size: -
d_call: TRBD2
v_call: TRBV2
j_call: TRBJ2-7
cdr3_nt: TGTGCCAGCAGTGAATCTCGCGGGAGCTCCTACGAGCAGTACTTC
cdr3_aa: CASSESRGSSYEQYF

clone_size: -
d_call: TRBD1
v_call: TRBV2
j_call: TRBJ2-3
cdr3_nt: TGTGCCAGCAGTGAAAGTGGGGGCGCAGGGGGTACGCAGTATTTT
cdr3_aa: CASSESGGAGGTQYF

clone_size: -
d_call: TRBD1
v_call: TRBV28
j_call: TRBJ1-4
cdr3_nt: TGTGCCAGCAGTCGTGGACAGGGGCGGGAAAAACTGTTTTTT
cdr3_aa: CASSRGQGREKLFF

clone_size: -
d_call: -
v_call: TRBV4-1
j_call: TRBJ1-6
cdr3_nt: TGCGCCAGCAGCCAAGTTCCTGGTGGGGCGGTGGTACTTAATTCACCCCTCCACTTT
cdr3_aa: CASSQVPGGAVVLNSPLHF

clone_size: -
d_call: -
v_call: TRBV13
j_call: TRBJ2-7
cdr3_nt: TGTGCCAGCAGCGTCGGGACTGCCTCCTACGAGCAGTACTTC
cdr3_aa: CASSVGTASYEQYF

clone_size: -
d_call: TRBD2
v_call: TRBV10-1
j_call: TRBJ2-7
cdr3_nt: TGCGCCAGCAGTGGGCCCGGGACTAGCGGATACTACGAGCAGTACTTC
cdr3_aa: CASSGPGTSGYYEQYF